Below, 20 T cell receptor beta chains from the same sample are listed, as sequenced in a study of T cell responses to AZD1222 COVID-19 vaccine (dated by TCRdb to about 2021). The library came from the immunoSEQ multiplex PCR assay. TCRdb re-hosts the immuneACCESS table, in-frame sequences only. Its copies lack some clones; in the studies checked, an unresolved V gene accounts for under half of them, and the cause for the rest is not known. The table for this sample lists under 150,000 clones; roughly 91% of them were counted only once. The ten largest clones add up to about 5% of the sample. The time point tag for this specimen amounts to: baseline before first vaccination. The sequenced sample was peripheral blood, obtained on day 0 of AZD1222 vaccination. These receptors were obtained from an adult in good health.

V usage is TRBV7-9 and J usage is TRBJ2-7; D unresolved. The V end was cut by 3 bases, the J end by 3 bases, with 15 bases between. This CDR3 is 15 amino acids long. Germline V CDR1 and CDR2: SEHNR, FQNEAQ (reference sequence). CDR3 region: CASSLKGPPYYEQYF. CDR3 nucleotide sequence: TGTGCCAGCAGCTTGAAAGGTCCCCCTTACTACGAGCAGTACTTC. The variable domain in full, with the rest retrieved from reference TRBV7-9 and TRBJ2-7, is DTGVSQNPRHKITKRGQNVTFRCDPISEHNRLYWYRQTLGQGPEFLTYFQNEAQLEKSRLLSDRFSAERPKGSFSTLEIQRTEQGDSAMYLCASSLKGPPYYEQYFGPGTRLTVT.

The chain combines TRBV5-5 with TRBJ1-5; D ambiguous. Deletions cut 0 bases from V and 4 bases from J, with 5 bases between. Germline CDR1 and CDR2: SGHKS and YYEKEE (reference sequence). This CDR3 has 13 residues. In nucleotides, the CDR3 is TGTGCCAGCAGCTTGGGTTGGAATCAGCCCCAGCATTTT. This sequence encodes CASSLGWNQPQHF.

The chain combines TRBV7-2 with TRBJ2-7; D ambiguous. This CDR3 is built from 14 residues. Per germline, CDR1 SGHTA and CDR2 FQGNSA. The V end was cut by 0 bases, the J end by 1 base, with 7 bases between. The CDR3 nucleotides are TGTGCCAGCAGCTTAGCGATAATATCCTACGAGCAGTACTTC. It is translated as CASSLAIISYEQYF.

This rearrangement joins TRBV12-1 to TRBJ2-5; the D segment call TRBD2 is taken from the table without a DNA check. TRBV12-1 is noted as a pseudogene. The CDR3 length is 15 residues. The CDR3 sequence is CASSLWGGLEETQYF. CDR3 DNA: TGTGCCAGCAGCTTGTGGGGGGGGCTTGAAGAGACCCAGTACTTC.

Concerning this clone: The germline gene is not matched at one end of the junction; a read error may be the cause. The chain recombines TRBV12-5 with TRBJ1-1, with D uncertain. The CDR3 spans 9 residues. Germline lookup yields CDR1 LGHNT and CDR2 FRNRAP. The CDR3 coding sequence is TGTGCTAGTGGTTTGCCCCCCGTCTTT. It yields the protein CASGLPPVF.

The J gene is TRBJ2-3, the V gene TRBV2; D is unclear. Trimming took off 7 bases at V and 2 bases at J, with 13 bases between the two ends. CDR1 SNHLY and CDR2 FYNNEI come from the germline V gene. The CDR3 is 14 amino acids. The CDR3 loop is CASTRTSTTDTQYF. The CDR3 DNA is TGTGCCAGCACCCGGACGAGCACCACAGATACGCAGTATTTT. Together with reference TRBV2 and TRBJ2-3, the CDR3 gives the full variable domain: EPEVTQTPSHQVTQMGQEVILRCVPISNHLYFYWYRQILGQKVEFLVSFYNNEISEKSEIFDDQFSVERPDGSNFTLKIRSTKLEDSAMYFCASTRTSTTDTQYFGPGTRLTVL.

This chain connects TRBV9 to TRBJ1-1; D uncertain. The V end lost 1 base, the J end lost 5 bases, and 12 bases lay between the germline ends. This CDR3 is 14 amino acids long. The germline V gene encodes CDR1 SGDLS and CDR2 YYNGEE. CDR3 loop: CASSVYGVGTEAFF. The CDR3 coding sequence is TGTGCCAGCAGCGTATACGGGGTCGGGACTGAAGCTTTCTTT.

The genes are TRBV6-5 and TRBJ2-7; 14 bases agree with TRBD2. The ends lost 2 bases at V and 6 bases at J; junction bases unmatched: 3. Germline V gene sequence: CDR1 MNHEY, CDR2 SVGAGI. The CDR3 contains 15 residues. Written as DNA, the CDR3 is TGTGCCAGCAGTTACGCGACTAGCGGGAGGGCCGAGCAGTACTTC. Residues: CASSYATSGRAEQYF.

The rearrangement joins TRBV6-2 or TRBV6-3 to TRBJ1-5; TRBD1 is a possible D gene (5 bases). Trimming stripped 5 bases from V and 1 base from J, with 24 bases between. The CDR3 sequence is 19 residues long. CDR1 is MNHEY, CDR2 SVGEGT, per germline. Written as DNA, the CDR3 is TGTGCCAGCAGTAAACTGCCGGGGCTAGGCCCCTTGAGCAATCAGCCCCAGCATTTT. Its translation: CASSKLPGLGPLSNQPQHF.

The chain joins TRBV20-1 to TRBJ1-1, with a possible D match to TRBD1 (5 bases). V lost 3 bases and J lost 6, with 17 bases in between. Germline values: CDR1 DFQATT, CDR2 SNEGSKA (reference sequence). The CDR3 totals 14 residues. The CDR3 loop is CSASLQTVGAEAFF. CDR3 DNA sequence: TGCAGTGCTAGTCTGCAGACGGTAGGGGCTGAAGCTTTCTTT.

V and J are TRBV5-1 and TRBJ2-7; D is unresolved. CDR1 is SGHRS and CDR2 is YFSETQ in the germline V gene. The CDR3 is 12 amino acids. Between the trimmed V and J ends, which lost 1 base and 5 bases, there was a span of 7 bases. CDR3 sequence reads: CASSLSPHEQYF. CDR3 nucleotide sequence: TGCGCCAGCAGCTTGTCCCCGCACGAGCAGTACTTC.

In DNA form, the CDR3 reads TGTGCCAGCAGCCCACTTTCCTACGAGCAGTACTTC. This codes for CASSPLSYEQYF. The genes are TRBV7-9 and TRBJ2-7; D unclear. In germline, CDR1 is SEHNR, CDR2 FQNEAQ (reference sequence). The CDR3 extends over 12 amino acids. The V and J ends lost 5 bases and 1 base respectively, with 6 bases between them.

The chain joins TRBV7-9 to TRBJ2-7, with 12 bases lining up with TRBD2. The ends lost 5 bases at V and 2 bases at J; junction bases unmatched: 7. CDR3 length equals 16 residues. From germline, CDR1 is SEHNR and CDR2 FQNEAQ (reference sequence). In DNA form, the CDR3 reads TGTGCCAGCAGCGTCCAACTAGCGGGGGGACCCTACGAGCAGTACTTC. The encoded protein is CASSVQLAGGPYEQYF.

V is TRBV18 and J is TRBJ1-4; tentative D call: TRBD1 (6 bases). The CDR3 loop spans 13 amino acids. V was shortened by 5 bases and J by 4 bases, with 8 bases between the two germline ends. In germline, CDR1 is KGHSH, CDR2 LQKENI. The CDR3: CASSVDSNEKLFF. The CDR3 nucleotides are TGTGCCAGCTCAGTGGACAGTAATGAAAAACTGTTTTTT.

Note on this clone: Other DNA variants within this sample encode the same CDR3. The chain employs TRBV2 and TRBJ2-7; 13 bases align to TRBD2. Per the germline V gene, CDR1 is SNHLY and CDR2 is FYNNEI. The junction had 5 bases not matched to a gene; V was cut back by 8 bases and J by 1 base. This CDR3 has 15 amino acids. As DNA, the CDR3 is TGTGCCAGCGCTCAGACTAGCGGGAGGTCCTACGAGCAGTACTTC. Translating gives CASAQTSGRSYEQYF.

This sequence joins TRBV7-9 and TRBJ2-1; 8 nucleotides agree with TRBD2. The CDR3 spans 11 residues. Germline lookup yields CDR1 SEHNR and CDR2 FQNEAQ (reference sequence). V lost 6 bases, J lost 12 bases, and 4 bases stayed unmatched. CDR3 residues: CASRAGGGQFF. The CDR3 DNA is TGTGCCAGCAGGGCGGGAGGTGGGCAGTTCTTC.

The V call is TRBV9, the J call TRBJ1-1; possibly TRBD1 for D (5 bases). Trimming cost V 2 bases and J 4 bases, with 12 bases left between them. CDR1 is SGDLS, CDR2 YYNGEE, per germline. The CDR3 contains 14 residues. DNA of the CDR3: TGTGCCAGCAGCGTGGAATCGGGGGGCACTGAAGCTTTCTTT. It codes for CASSVESGGTEAFF.

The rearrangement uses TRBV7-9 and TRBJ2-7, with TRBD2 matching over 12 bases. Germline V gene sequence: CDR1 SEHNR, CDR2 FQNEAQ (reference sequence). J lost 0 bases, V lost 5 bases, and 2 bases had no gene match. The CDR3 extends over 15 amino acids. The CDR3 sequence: CASSGLAGSSYEQYF. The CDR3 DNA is TGTGCCAGCAGCGGACTAGCGGGAAGCTCCTACGAGCAGTACTTC. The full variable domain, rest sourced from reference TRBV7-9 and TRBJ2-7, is DTGVSQNPRHKITKRGQNVTFRCDPISEHNRLYWYRQTLGQGPEFLTYFQNEAQLEKSRLLSDRFSAERPKGSFSTLEIQRTEQGDSAMYLCASSGLAGSSYEQYFGPGTRLTVT.

CDR3 residues: CASRTWTGVHGYTF. CDR3 bases: TGTGCCAGCAGAACCTGGACAGGGGTACATGGCTACACCTTC. This rearrangement joins TRBV6-5 to TRBJ1-2; TRBD1 matches at 9 bases. Germline assignment: CDR1 MNHEY and CDR2 SVGAGI. This CDR3 region has 14 residues. Losses at the gene ends were 6 bases for V and 6 bases for J; bases not matched to a gene: 8.

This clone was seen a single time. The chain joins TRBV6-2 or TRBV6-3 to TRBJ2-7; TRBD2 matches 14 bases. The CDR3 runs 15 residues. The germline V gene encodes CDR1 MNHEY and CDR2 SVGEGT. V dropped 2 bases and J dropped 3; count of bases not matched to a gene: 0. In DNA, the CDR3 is TGTGCCAGCAGTTACGGGACTAGCGGGAGCTACGAGCAGTACTTC. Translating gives CASSYGTSGSYEQYF.